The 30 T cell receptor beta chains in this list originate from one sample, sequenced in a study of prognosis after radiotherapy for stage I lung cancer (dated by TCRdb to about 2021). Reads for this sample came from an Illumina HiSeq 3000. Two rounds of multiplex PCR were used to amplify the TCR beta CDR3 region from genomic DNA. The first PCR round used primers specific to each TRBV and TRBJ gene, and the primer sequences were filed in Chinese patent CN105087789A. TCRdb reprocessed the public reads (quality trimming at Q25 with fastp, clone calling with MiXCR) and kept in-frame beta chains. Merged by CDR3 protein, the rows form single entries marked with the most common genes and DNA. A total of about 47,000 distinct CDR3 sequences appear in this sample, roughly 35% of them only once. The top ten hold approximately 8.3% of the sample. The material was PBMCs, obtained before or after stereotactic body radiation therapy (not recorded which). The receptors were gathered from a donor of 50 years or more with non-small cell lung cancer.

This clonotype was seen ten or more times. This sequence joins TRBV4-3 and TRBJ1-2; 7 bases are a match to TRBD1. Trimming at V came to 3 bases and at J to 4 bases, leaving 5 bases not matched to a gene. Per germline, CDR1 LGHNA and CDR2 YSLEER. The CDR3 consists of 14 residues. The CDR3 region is CASSHGTDSYGYTF. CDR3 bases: TGCGCCAGCAGCCATGGGACAGATTCCTATGGCTACACCTTC.

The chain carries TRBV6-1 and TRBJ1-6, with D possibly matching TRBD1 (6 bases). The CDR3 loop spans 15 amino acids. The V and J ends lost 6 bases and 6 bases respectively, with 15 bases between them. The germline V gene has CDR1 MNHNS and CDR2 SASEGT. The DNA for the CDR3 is TGTGCCAGCAGACCCGGACAGAGATTTAATTCACCCCTCCACTTT. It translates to CASRPGQRFNSPLHF.

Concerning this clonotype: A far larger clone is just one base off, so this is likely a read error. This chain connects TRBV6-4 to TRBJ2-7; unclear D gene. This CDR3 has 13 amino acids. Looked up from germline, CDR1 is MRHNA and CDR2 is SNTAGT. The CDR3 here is CASSYGLRYDQYF. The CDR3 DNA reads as TGTGCCAGCAGTTACGGCCTACGCTACGATCAGTACTTC.

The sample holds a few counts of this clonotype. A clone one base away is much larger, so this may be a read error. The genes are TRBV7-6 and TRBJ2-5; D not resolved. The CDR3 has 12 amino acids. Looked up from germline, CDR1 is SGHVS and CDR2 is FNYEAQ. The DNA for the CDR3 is TGTTCCAGCAGCTTGGAACAAGAGACCCAGTACTTC. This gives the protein CSSSLEQETQYF.

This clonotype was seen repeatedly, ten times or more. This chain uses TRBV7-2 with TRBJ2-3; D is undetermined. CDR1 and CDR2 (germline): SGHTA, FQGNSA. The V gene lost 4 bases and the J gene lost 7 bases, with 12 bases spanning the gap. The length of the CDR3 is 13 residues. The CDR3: CASSSSRSYTQYF. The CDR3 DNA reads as TGTGCCAGCAGCTCCTCTCGGAGTTATACGCAGTATTTT.

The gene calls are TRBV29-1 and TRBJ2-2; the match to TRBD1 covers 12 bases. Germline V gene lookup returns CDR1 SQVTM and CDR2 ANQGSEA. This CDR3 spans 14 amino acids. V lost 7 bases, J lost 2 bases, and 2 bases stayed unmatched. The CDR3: CSGGQGANTGELFF. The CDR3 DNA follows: TGCAGCGGGGGACAGGGGGCTAACACCGGGGAGCTGTTTTTT.

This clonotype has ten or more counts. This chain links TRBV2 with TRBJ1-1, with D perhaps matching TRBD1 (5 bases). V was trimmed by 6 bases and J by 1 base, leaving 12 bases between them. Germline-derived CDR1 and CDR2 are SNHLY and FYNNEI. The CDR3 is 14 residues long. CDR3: CASSPGLRNTEAFF. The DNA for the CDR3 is TGTGCCAGCAGCCCGGGACTCAGGAACACTGAAGCTTTCTTT.

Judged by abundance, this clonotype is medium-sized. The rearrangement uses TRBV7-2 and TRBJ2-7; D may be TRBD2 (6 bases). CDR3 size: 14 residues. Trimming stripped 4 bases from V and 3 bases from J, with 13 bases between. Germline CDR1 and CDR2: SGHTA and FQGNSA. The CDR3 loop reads CASSWRRGLYEQYF. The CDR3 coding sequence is TGTGCCAGCAGCTGGCGGCGGGGACTCTACGAGCAGTACTTC.

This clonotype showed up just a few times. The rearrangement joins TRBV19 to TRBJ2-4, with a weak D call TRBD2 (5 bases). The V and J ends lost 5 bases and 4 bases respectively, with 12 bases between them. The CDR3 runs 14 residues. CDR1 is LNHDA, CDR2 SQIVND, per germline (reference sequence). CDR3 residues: CASSQVGEKNIQYF. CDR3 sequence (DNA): TGTGCCAGTAGTCAGGTTGGGGAGAAAAACATTCAGTACTTC.

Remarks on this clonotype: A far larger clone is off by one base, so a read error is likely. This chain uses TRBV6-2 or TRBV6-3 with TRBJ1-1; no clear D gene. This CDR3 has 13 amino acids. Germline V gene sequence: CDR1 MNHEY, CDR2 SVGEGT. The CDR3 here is CASRHLQNTQAFF. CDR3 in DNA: TGTGCCAGCAGGCACTTACAGAACACTCAAGCTTTCTTT.

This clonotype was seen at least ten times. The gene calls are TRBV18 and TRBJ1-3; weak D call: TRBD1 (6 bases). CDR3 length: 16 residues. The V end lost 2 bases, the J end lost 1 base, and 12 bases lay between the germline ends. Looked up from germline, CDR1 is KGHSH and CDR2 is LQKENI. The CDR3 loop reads CASSPAGVWSGNTIYF. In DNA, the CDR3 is TGTGCCAGCTCACCAGCAGGGGTATGGTCTGGAAACACCATATATTTT.

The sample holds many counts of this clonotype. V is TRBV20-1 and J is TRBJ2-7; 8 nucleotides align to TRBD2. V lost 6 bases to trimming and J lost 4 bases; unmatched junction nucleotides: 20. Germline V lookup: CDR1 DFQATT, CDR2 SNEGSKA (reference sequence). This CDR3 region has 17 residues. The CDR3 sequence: CSAPLSRLGRATYEQYF. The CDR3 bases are TGCAGTGCCCCCCTTTCTAGGCTCGGGAGGGCTACGTACGAGCAGTACTTC.

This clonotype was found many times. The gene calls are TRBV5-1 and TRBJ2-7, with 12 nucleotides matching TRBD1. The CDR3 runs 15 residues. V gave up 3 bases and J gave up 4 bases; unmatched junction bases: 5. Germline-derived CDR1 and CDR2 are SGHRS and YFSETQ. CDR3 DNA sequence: TGCGCCAGCAGCTGGGGACAGGGGGCGAGATACGAGCAGTACTTC. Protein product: CASSWGQGARYEQYF.

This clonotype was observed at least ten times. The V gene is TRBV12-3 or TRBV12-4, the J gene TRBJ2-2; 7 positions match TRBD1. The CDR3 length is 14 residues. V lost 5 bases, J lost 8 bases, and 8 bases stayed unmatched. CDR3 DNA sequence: TGTGCCAGCAGTGCAACTCACAGGGGTGGGGAGCTGTTTTTT. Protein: CASSATHRGGELFF.

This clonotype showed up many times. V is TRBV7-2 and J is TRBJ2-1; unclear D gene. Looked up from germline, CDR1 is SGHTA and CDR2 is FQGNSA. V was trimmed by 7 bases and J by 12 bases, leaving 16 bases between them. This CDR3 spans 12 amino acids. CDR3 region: CASNTDQDVQFF. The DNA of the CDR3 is TGTGCCAGCAACACAGATCAGGATGTGCAGTTCTTC.

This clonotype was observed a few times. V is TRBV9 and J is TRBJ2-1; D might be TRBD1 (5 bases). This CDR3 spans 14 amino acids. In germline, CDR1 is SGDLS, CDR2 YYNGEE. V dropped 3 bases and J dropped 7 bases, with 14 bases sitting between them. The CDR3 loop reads CASSDRRWSNEQFF. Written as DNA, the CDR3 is TGTGCCAGCAGCGACAGGCGCTGGTCAAATGAGCAGTTCTTC.

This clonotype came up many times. The CDR3 bases are TGTGCCAGCCTCGACAGGCGTGGCACTGAAGCTTTCTTT. This gives the protein CASLDRRGTEAFF. This sequence joins TRBV2 and TRBJ1-1; D is possibly TRBD1 (6 bases). The CDR3 spans 13 residues. Trimming cost V 8 bases and J 4 bases, with 14 bases left between them. Germline CDR1 is SNHLY and CDR2 is FYNNEI. Full variable domain (outside the CDR3, taken from reference TRBV2 and TRBJ1-1): EPEVTQTPSHQVTQMGQEVILRCVPISNHLYFYWYRQILGQKVEFLVSFYNNEISEKSEIFDDQFSVERPDGSNFTLKIRSTKLEDSAMYFCASLDRRGTEAFFGQGTRLTVV.

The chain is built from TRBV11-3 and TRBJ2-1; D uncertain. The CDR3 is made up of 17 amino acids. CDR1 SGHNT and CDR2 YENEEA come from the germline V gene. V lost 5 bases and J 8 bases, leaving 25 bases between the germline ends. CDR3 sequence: CASSAPARYFGSYEQFF. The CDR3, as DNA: TGTGCCAGCAGCGCCCCGGCCCGGTACTTCGGAAGCTATGAGCAGTTCTTC.

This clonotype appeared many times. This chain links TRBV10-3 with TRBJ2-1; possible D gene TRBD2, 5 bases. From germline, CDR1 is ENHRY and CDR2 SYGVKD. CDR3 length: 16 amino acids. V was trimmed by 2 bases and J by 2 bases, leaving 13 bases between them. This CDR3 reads CAISEPPGSPYNEQFF. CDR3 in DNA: TGTGCCATCAGTGAGCCCCCGGGGTCGCCCTACAATGAGCAGTTCTTC.

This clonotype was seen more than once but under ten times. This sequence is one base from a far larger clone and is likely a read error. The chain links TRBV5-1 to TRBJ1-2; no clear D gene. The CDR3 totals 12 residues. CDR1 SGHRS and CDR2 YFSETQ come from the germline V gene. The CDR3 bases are TGTGCCAGCAGCTTTGTGGACTATGGCTACACCTTC. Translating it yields CASSFVDYGYTF.

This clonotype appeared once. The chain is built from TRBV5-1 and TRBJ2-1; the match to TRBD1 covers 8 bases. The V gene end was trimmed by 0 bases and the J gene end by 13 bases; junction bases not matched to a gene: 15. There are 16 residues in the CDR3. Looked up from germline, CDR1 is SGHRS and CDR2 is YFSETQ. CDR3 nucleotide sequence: TGCGCCAGCAGCTTGGTTGTCGGACAGGGTCATCGGGATCAGTTCTTC. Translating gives CASSLVVGQGHRDQFF.

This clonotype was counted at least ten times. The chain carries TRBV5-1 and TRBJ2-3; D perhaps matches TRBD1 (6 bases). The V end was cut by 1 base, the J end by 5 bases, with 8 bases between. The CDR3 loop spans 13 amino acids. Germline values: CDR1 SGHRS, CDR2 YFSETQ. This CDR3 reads CASSLLGQDTQYF. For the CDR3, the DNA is TGCGCCAGCAGCTTGCTGGGACAAGATACGCAGTATTTT.

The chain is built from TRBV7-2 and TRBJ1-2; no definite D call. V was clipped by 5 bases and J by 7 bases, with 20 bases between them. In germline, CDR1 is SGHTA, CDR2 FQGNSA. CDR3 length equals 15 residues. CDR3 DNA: TGTGCCAGCAGCCCCTGGCGGGTCTTCGCTTCTGGCTACACCTTC. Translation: CASSPWRVFASGYTF.

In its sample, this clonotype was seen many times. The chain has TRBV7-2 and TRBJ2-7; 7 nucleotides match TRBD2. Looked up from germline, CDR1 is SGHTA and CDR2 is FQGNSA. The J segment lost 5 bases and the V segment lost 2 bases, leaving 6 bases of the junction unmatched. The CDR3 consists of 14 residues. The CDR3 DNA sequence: TGTGCCAGCAGCTTAAGTTGGGGGGGAGACGAGCAGTACTTC. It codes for CASSLSWGGDEQYF.

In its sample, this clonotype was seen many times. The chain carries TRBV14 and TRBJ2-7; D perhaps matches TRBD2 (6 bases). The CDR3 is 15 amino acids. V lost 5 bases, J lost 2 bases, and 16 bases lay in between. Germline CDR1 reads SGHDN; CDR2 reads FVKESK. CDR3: CASSSAVGRTYEQYF. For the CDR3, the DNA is TGTGCCAGCAGCTCAGCGGTCGGGAGAACCTACGAGCAGTACTTC.

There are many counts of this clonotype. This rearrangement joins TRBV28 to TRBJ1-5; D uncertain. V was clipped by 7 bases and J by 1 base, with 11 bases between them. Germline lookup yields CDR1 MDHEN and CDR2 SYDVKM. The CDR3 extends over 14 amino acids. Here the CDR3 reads CASIPSGSNQPQHF. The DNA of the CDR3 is TGTGCCAGCATCCCATCGGGGAGCAATCAGCCCCAGCATTTT.

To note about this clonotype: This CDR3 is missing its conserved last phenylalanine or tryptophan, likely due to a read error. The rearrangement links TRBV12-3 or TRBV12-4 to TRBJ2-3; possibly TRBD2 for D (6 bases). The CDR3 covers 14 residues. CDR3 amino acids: CASRQRVTTDTQYS. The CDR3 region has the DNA TGCGCCAGCAGACAGCGGGTGACCACGGATACGCAGTATTCT.

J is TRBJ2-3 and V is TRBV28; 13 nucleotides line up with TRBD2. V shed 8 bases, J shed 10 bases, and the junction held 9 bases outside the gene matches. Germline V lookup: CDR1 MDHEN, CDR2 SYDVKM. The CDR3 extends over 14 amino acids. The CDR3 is CASRRTSGSPPQYF. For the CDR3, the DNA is TGTGCCAGCCGTAGGACTAGCGGGAGTCCCCCGCAGTATTTT. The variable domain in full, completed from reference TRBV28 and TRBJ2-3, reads DVKVTQSSRYLVKRTGEKVFLECVQDMDHENMFWYRQDPGLGLRLIYFSYDVKMKEKGDIPEGYSVSREKKERFSLILESASTNQTSMYLCASRRTSGSPPQYFGPGTRLTVL.

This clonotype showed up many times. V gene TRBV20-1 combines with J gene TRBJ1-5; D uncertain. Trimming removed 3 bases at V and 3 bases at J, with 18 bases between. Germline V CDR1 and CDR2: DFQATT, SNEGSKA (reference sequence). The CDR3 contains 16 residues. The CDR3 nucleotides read TGCAGTGCTAGTCTGCCGGGAGGGAAGGTCAATCAGCCCCAGCATTTT. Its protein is CSASLPGGKVNQPQHF.

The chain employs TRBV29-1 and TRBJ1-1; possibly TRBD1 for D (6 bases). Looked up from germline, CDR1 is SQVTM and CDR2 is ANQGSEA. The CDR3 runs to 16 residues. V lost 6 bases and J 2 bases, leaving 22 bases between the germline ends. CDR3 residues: CSVPVIGGFGNTEAFF. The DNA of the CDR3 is TGCAGCGTCCCTGTTATAGGGGGTTTTGGAAACACTGAAGCTTTCTTT. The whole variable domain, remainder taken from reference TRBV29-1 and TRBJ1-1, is SAVISQKPSRDICQRGTSLTIQCQVDSQVTMMFWYRQQPGQSLTLIATANQGSEATYESGFVIDKFPISRPNLTFSTLTVSNMSPEDSSIYLCSVPVIGGFGNTEAFFGQGTRLTVV.